This TCR beta chain was recovered during a study of CD4 T cells in relation to SARS-CoV-2 and coronaviruses. Study results and limitations: No crossreactivity against non-spike viral proteins was tested here. Compared with monoreactive clones, crossreactive clones showed significantly weaker SARS-CoV-2 expansion.

The repertoire was sequenced with immunoSEQ multiplex PCR; TCRdb's copy has only in-frame clones and lacks some. The data show around 65,000 clones, with 85% to 90% seen just once and 1.6% held by the top ten. Before the COVID-19 pandemic, during about 2010-2018, CD4+ T cells were taken from unexposed donors. Cryopreserved PBMCs were CD4-enriched, then split into naive and memory cells. About this clone: Its antigen is not identified.

V lost 2 bases and J lost 0, with 7 bases in between. Germline lookup yields CDR1 LGHDT and CDR2 YNNKEL (reference sequence). The length of the CDR3 is 15 residues. The chain is built from TRBV3-1 (or the pseudogene TRBV3-2) and TRBJ2-2; unclear D gene. Sequences were obtained from memory CD4+ T cells from PBMCs. The TCR sequence derives from a human donor in good health. The CDR3 region has the DNA TGTGCCAGCAGCCAACGTAAGTCGAACACCGGGGAGCTGTTTTTT. Its protein product is CASSQRKSNTGELFF.